The rows below give T cell receptor beta chains drawn from one sample of a study of low-dose radiotherapy and immunotherapy resistance in tumors. TCRdb analysed the reads with MiXCR anew, one entry per CDR3 protein. This sample has about 44,000 distinct CDR3 sequences; about 25% occur once, and the top ten carry around 10%. The sequences come from PBMCs, collected after low-dose radiotherapy plus immunotherapy. The source is a male donor with prostate cancer. Both conserved end residues are part of each CDR3. Fields, in order: D gene, J gene, clone size, V gene, CDR3 DNA, CDR3 protein. The D gene is left open where the match is weak. The listing skips clone size in some rows; elsewhere it reads once, few, many or a size class.

>.|TRBJ2-7|many|TRBV20-1
TGCAGTGCTAGAATGGGGAGCTCCTACGAGCAGTACTTC
CSARMGSSYEQYF
>TRBD2|TRBJ2-5|many|TRBV6-1
TGTGCCAGCAGTGGGGGACTACGAGAGACCCAGTACTTC
CASSGGLRETQYF
>.|TRBJ2-7|many|TRBV20-1
TGCAGTGCTAGAAGCCGGGGGTCCCCCTACGAGCAGTACTTC
CSARSRGSPYEQYF
>.|TRBJ2-1|many|TRBV4-1
TGCGCCAGCAGCTCCCGGGACTACAATGAGCAGTTCTTC
CASSSRDYNEQFF
>.|TRBJ2-1|many|TRBV28
TGTGCCAGCCTTACAGGGCTCTCCTACAATGAGCAGTTCTTC
CASLTGLSYNEQFF
>.|TRBJ2-1|many|TRBV21-1
TGTGCCAGCAGCCTAGGGAGTGGGCAGTTCTTC
CASSLGSGQFF
>.|TRBJ2-1|many|TRBV5-1
TGCGCCAGCAGCCCCGGGGACGGCTTGGATGAGCAGTTCTTC
CASSPGDGLDEQFF
>TRBD2|TRBJ2-7|medium-sized|TRBV6-2/TRBV6-3
TGTGCCAGCAGTCAATCTAGCGGGGGGCTGGACGAGCAGTACTTC
CASSQSSGGLDEQYF
>TRBD2|TRBJ2-4|many|TRBV4-1
TGCGCCAGCAGCCAAGGACTAGCGGGGGAAAACATTCAGTACTTC
CASSQGLAGENIQYF
>.|TRBJ1-4|once|TRBV2
TGTGCCAGCGGGTCACAGGGTAATGAAAAACTGTTTTTT
CASGSQGNEKLFF
>.|TRBJ2-1|few|TRBV30
TGTGCCTGGAGGGAGTCGGTCTACAATGAGCAGTTCTTC
CAWRESVYNEQFF
>.|TRBJ2-7|.|TRBV12-3/TRBV12-4
TGTGCCAGCAGCCCCGGGGACCTAGTATCCCACGAGCAGTACTTC
CASSPGDLVSHEQYF
>TRBD1|TRBJ1-2|many|TRBV29-1
TGCAGCGTTATCCCGGGGACAGGGGAGGCCTATGGCTACACCTTC
CSVIPGTGEAYGYTF
>.|TRBJ1-1|.|TRBV9
TGTGCCAGCAGCGTAGAGGTTGCAACCATGAACACTGAAGCTTTCTTT
CASSVEVATMNTEAFF
>TRBD2|TRBJ2-7|few|TRBV6-2/TRBV6-3
TGTGCCAGCAGTGAGGACGGGACTAGCGGCTACGAGCAGTACTTC
CASSEDGTSGYEQYF
>TRBD1|TRBJ1-6|many|TRBV25-1
TGTGCCAGCACCGAACAGGGGTCCTATAATTCACCCCTCCACTTT
CASTEQGSYNSPLHF
>.|TRBJ2-6|many|TRBV21-1
TGTGCCAGCAGCAAAGTCGCGGCGGGGGTAGCTGGGGCCAACGTCCTGACTTTC
CASSKVAAGVAGANVLTF
>.|TRBJ2-5|.|TRBV6-4
TGTGCCAGCAGTGACTCGCGACAGAAGGTGTTGGAGACCCAGTACTTC
CASSDSRQKVLETQYF
>TRBD2|TRBJ2-3|once|TRBV28
TGTGCCAGTAGGGATGGGGGCGGGGGGGGGGCAGATACGCAGTATTTT
CASRDGGGGGADTQYF
>.|TRBJ2-3|.|TRBV6-1
TGTGCCAGCAGCCTTCAAGGGGCGACGCAGTATTTT
CASSLQGATQYF
>.|TRBJ2-7|many|TRBV20-1
TGCAGTGCTGGGACCGGGACTGCCCCCTACGAGCAGTACTTC
CSAGTGTAPYEQYF
>.|TRBJ2-1|.|TRBV19
TGTGCCAGTAGTATTTCCGGAACGAGCAGGAGCTCCTACAATGAGCAGTTCTTC
CASSISGTSRSSYNEQFF
>TRBD1|TRBJ2-2|.|TRBV10-1
TGCGCCAGCAGTCCCCTACAGGGACAGGGGGTCACCGGGGAGCTGTTTTTT
CASSPLQGQGVTGELFF
>.|TRBJ2-1|many|TRBV18
TGTGCCAGCTCCGCCGGATCGCATGAGCAGTTCTTC
CASSAGSHEQFF
>.|TRBJ2-7|many|TRBV11-2
TGTGCCAGCACCGCCCTGGGGGGAAGGGGTAATTCCTACGAGCAGTACTTC
CASTALGGRGNSYEQYF
>.|TRBJ1-1|many|TRBV30
TGTGCCTGGAGGGGGGCGTCTCGGGGGACTGAAGCTTTCTTT
CAWRGASRGTEAFF
>.|TRBJ1-4|many|TRBV28
TGTGCCACCCACCCAGGCGCCTCAACTAATGAAAAACTGTTTTTT
CATHPGASTNEKLFF
>TRBD1|TRBJ1-1|many|TRBV4-1
TGCGCCAGCAGCCAACTGGCCGGGACAGTGAACACTGAAGCTTTCTTT
CASSQLAGTVNTEAFF
>.|TRBJ2-6|.|TRBV2
TGTGCCAGCAGTTGGGACCCCTCTGGGGCCAACGTCCTGACTTTC
CASSWDPSGANVLTF
>TRBD2|TRBJ2-5|many|TRBV9
TGTGCCAGCATCCAACTTCGGGGGGACTCGGGGTCGGGAGAGACCCAGTACTTC
CASIQLRGDSGSGETQYF
>.|TRBJ2-5|many|TRBV3-1
TGTGCCAGCAGCGCAACAGGGCCCCAGTACTTC
CASSATGPQYF
>.|TRBJ2-3|many|TRBV29-1
TGCAGCGTTGAAGATCGGGGCAGGGGCCCGGAGAGGCAGTATTTT
CSVEDRGRGPERQYF
>.|TRBJ2-1|.|TRBV29-1
TGCAGCGTTGAACTAGGAGGGAATGAGCAGTTCTTC
CSVELGGNEQFF
>.|TRBJ2-1|many|TRBV7-9
TGTGCCACCTTACGCTCCTACAATGAGCAGTTCTTC
CATLRSYNEQFF
>.|TRBJ2-1|many|TRBV7-8
TGTGCCAGCAGCTTATTTAGTGGGGAGCAGTTCTTC
CASSLFSGEQFF
>TRBD1|TRBJ2-1|once|TRBV6-4
TGTGCCAGCAAGAAAGCCGGGACAGGGTCCTACAATGAGCAGTTCTTC
CASKKAGTGSYNEQFF
>.|TRBJ2-5|.|TRBV6-1
TGTGCCAGCAGTGAAATGGGGGGAGAGACCCAGTACTTC
CASSEMGGETQYF
>TRBD2|TRBJ2-5|many|TRBV18
TGTGCCAGCTCCCGCCCGGGACTAGCTTCTTTTCGGCAAGAGACCCAGTACTTC
CASSRPGLASFRQETQYF
>.|TRBJ2-1|many|TRBV7-8
TGTGCCAGCAGCTTTCAAGCCGCCTCCTACAATGAGCAGTTCTTC
CASSFQAASYNEQFF
>TRBD1|TRBJ2-5|many|TRBV19
TGTGCCAGTAGCTCGGGCCGGACAGGCCTCCGAGAGACCCAGTACTTC
CASSSGRTGLRETQYF
>TRBD1|TRBJ1-1|many|TRBV6-1
TGTGCCAGCAGAAGACAGGGGGGCACTGAAGCTTTCTTT
CASRRQGGTEAFF
>.|TRBJ1-5|few|TRBV12-3/TRBV12-4
TGTGCCAGCAGTCGCGAGGGATATGGCAATCAGCCCCAGCATTTT
CASSREGYGNQPQHF
>.|TRBJ2-3|many|TRBV27
TGTGCCAGCAGTTTTTGGATGAGCACAGATACGCAGTATTTT
CASSFWMSTDTQYF
>.|TRBJ1-6|many|TRBV6-2/TRBV6-3
TGTGCCAGCAGAAAATCAGCCTATAATTCACCCCTCCACTTT
CASRKSAYNSPLHF
>TRBD2|TRBJ2-3|many|TRBV12-3/TRBV12-4
TGTGCCAGCAGTTTAGGGACTAGCGGGGCCCCGTTTACGCAGTATTTT
CASSLGTSGAPFTQYF
>TRBD2|TRBJ2-1|many|TRBV5-1
TGCGCCAGCAGCTTGGGTGCGGGAGAAAAGAATGAGCAGTTCTTC
CASSLGAGEKNEQFF
>.|TRBJ2-7|.|TRBV5-1
TGCGCCAGCAGCTTGGAAGGGGATACTTCCTACGAGCAGTACTTC
CASSLEGDTSYEQYF
>.|TRBJ2-7|medium-sized|TRBV20-1
TGCAGTGCTGGTGACAGATCCTACGAGCAGTACTTC
CSAGDRSYEQYF
>TRBD1|TRBJ1-5|.|TRBV12-3/TRBV12-4
TGTGCCAGCAGTTCAGGGACAGGGGTAAGGACTCAGCCCCAGCATTTT
CASSSGTGVRTQPQHF
>.|TRBJ2-3|.|TRBV6-2/TRBV6-3
TGTGCCAGCAGTGCCAGGGCGCCAGATACGCAGTATTTT
CASSARAPDTQYF
>TRBD1|TRBJ1-1|many|TRBV5-4
TGTGCCAGCAGCCCCGGGACAGGGGTTTACGGCACTGAAGCTTTCTTT
CASSPGTGVYGTEAFF
>TRBD2|TRBJ2-1|.|TRBV2
TGTGCCAGCAGTGGTGGCGGGACTAGCGGGAGTTATGAGCAGTTCTTC
CASSGGGTSGSYEQFF
>TRBD1|TRBJ2-7|many|TRBV12-3/TRBV12-4
TGTGCCAGCAGAGGGGACAGGGGGGACTACGAGCAGTACTTC
CASRGDRGDYEQYF
>.|TRBJ1-2|.|TRBV5-4
TGTGCCAGCAGCTTGGGTCAGGGCGCATATGGCTACACCTTC
CASSLGQGAYGYTF